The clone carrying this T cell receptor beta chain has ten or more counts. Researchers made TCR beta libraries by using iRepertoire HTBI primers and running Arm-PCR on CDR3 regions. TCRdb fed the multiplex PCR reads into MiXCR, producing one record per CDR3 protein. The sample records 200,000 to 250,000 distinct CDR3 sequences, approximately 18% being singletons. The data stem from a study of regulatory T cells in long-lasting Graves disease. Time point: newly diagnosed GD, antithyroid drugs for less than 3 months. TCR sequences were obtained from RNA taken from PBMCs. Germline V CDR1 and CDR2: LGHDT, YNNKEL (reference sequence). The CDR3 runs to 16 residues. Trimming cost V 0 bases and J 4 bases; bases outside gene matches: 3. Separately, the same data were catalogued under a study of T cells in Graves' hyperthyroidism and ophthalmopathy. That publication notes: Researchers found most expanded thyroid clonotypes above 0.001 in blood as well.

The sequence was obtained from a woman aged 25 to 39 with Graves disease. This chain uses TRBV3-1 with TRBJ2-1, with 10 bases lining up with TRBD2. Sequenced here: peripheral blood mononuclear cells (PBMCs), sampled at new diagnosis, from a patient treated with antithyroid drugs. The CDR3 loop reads CASSQELAGGYNEQFF. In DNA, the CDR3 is TGTGCCAGCAGCCAAGAGTTAGCGGGAGGTTACAATGAGCAGTTCTTC.